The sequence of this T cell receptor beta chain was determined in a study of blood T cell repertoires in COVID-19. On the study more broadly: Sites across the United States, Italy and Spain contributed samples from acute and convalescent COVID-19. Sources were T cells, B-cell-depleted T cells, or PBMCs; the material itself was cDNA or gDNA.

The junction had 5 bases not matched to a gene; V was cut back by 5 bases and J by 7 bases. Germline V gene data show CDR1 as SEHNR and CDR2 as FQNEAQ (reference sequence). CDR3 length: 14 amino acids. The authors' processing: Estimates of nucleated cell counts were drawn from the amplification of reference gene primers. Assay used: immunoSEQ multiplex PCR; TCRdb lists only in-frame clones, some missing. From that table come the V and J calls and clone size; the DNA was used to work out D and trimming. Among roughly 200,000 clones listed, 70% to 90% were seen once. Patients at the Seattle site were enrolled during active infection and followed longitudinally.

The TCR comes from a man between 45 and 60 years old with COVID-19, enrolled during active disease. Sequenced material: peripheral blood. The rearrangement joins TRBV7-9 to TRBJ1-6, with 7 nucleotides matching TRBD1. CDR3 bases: TGTGCCAGCAGCCTTACAGGGGAAAATTCACCCCTCCACTTT. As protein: CASSLTGENSPLHF.